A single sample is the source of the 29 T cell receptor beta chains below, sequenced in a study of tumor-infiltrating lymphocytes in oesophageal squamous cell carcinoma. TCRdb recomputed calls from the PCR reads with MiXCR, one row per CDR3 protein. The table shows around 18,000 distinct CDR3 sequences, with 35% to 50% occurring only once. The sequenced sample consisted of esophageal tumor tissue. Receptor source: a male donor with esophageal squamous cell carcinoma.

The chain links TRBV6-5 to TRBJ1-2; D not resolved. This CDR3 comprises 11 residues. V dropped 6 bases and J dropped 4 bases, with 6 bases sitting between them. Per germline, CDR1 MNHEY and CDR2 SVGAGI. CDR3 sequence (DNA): TGTGCCAGCAGGGAGGGCTATGGCTACACCTTC. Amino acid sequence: CASREGYGYTF.

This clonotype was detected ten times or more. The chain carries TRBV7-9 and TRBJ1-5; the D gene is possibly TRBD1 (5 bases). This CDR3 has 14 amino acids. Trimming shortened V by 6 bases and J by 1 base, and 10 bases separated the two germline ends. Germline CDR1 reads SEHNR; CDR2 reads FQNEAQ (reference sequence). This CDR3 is CASSRGESNQPQHF. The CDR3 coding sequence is TGTGCCAGCAGTCGGGGGGAAAGCAATCAGCCCCAGCATTTT.

The CDR3 spells CASSPGGGLGEQFF. The CDR3 coding sequence is TGTGCCAGCAGCCCAGGGGGGGGGCTAGGTGAGCAGTTCTTC. The V gene is TRBV7-9, the J gene TRBJ2-3, with D tentatively TRBD1 or TRBD2 (7 bases each). The DNA end is more similar to TRBJ2-1, so the J call may be wrong. The CDR3 length is 14 residues. Germline-derived CDR1 and CDR2 are SEHNR and FQNEAQ (reference sequence).

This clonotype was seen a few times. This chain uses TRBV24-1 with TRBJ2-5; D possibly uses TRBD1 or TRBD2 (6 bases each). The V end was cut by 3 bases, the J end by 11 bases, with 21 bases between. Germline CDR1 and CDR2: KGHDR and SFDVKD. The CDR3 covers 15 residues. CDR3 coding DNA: TGTGCCACCAGTGATATAGGGGGGATGTACAATGAGCAGTACTTC. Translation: CATSDIGGMYNEQYF.

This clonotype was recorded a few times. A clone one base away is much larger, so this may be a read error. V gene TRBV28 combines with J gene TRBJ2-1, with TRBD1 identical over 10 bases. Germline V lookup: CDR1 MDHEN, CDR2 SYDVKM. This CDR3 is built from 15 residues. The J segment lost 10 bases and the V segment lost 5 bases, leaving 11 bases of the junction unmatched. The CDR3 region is CASSESGQGSYEQFF. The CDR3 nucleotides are TGTGCCAGCAGTGAGTCGGGACAGGGGTCCTACGAGCAGTTCTTC.

The CDR3: CASSLVSQGGIANTEAFF. The DNA of the CDR3 is TGTGCCAGCAGCTTAGTGAGCCAGGGGGGGATAGCGAACACTGAAGCTTTCTTT. This chain uses TRBV7-2 with TRBJ1-1, with 7 bases aligning to TRBD1. The CDR3 runs 18 residues. V lost 1 base, J lost 1 base, and 12 bases stayed unmatched. The germline V gene has CDR1 SGHTA and CDR2 FQGNSA.

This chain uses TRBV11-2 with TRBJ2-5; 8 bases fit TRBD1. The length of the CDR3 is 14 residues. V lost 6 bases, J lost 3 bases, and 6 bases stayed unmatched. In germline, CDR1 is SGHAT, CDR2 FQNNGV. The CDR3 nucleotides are TGTGCCAGCAGTTGGGGACAGGTGGAAGAGACCCAGTACTTC. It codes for CASSWGQVEETQYF.

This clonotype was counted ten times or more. The CDR3 sequence: CASSLTGTNNEQFF. In DNA, the CDR3 is TGCGCCAGCAGCTTGACAGGAACCAACAATGAGCAGTTCTTC. The chain carries TRBV5-1 and TRBJ2-1, with D perhaps TRBD1 (5 bases). CDR3 length equals 14 residues. The ends were cut back, 1 base at V and 5 bases at J, with 10 bases in the middle. CDR1 and CDR2 from the germline V gene are SGHRS and YFSETQ.

The chain's CDR3 is CASSWDQGGGYTF. DNA of the CDR3: TGTGCCAGCAGCTGGGACCAGGGGGGAGGCTACACCTTC. V is TRBV7-6 and J is TRBJ1-2, with TRBD1 identical over 7 bases. Germline lookup yields CDR1 SGHVS and CDR2 FNYEAQ. The CDR3 is made up of 13 amino acids. The junction had 7 bases not matched to a gene; V was cut back by 4 bases and J by 8 bases.

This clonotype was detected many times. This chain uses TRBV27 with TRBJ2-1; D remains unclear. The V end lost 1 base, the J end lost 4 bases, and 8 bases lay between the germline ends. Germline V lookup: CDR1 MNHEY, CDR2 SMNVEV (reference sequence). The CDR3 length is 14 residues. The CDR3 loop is CASSLFGEYNEQFF. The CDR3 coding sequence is TGTGCCAGCAGTTTATTTGGCGAGTACAATGAGCAGTTCTTC.

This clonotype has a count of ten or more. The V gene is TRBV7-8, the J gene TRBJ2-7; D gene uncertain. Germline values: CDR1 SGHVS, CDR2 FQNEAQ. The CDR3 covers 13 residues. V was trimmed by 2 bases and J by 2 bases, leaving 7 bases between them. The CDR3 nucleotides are TGTGCCAGCAGCTTATCTAGGACCTACGAGCAGTACTTC. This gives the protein CASSLSRTYEQYF.

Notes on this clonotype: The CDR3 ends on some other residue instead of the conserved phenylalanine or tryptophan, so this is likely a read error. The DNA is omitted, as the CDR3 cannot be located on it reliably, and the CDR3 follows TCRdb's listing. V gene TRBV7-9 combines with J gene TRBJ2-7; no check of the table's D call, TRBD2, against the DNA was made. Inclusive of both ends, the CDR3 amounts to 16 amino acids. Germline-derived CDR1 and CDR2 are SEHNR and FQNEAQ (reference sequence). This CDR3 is CASSRDSENSPLHFGN.

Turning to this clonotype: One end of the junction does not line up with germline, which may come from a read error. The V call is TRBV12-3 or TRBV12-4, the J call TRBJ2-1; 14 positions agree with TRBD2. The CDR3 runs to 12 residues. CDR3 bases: TGTGCCAGCAGTTCCGGACTAGCGGGAGGAGTCTTC. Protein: CASSSGLAGGVF.

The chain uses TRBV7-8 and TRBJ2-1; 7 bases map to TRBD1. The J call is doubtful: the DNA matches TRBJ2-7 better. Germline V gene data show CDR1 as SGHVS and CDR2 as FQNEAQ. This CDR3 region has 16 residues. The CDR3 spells CASSLATGAFSYEQYF. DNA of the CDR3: TGTGCCAGCAGCTTAGCAACAGGGGCCTTCTCCTACGAGCAGTACTTC.

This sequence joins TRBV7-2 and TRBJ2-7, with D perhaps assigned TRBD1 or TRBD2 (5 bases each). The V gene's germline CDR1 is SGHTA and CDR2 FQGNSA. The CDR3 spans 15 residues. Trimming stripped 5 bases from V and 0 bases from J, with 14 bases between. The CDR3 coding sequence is TGTGCCAGCAGCCAGTGGGACGGAAGCTCCTACGAGCAGTACTTC. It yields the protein CASSQWDGSSYEQYF.

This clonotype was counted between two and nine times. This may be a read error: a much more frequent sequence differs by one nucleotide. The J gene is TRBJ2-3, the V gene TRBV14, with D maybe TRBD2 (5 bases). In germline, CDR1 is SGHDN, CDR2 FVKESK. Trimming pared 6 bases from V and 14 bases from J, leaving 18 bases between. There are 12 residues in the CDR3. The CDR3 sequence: CASRINTGELYF. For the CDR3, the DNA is TGTGCCAGCAGGATCAACACCGGGGAGCTGTATTTT.

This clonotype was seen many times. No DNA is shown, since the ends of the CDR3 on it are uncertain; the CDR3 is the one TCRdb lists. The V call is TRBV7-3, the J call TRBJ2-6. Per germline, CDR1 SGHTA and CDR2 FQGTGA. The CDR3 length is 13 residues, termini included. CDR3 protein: CASSLTAWLHLRF.

In nucleotides, the CDR3 is TGTGCCAGCAGCCCTACAGGGGGGCACACCGGGGAGCTGTTTTTT. Translating it yields CASSPTGGHTGELFF. The chain carries TRBV7-3 and TRBJ2-2; TRBD1 matches 8 bases. This CDR3 contains 15 residues. Trimming at V came to 5 bases and at J to 3 bases, leaving 5 bases not matched to a gene. The V gene's germline CDR1 is SGHTA and CDR2 FQGTGA.

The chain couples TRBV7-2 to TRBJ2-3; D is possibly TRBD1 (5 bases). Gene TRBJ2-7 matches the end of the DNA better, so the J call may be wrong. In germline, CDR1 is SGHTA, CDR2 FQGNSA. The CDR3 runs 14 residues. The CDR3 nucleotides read TGTGCCAGCAGCCCCGCTCCAGGGTTAGGCGAGCAGTACTTC. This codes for CASSPAPGLGEQYF.

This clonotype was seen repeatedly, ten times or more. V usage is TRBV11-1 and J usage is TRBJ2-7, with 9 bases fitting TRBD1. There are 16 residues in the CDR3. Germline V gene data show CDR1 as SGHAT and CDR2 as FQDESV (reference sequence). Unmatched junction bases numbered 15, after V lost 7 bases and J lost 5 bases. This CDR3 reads CASTLLDGQGFHEQYF. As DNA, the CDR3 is TGTGCCAGCACCCTGTTAGACGGACAGGGGTTCCACGAGCAGTACTTC.

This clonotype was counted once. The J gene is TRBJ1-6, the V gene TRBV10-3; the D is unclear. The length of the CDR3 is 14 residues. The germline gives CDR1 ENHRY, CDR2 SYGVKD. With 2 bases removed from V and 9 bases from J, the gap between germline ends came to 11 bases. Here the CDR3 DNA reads TGTGCCATCAGTGAGGGGCAGGAGGGTTCACCCCTCCACTTT. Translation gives CAISEGQEGSPLHF.

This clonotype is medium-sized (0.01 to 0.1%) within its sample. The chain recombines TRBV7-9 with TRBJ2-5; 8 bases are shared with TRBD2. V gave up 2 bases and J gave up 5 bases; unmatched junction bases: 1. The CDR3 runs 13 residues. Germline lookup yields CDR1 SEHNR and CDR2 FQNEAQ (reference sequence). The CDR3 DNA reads TGTGCCAGCAGCTTATCGGGGGGGGAGACCCAGTACTTC. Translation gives CASSLSGGETQYF.

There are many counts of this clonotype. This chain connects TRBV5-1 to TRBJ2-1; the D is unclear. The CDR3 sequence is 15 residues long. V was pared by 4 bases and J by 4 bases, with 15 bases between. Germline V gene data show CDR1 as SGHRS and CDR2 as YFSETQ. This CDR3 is CASSLGWGRYNEQFF. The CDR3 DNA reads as TGCGCCAGCAGCCTCGGTTGGGGAAGGTACAATGAGCAGTTCTTC.

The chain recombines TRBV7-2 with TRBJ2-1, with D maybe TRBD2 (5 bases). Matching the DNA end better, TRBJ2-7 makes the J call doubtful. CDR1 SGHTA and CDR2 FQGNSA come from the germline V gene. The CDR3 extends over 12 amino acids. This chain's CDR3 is CASSRQRNEQYF. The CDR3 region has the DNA TGTGCCAGCAGCCGTCAGCGGAACGAGCAGTACTTC.

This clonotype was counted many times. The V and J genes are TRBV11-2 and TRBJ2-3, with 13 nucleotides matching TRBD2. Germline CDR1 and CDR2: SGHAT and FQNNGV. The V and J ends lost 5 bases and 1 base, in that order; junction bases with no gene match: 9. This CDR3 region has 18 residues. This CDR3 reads CASSRRTSGSSGTDTQYF. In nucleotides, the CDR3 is TGTGCCAGCAGCCGCCGGACTAGCGGGAGTTCAGGCACAGATACGCAGTATTTT.

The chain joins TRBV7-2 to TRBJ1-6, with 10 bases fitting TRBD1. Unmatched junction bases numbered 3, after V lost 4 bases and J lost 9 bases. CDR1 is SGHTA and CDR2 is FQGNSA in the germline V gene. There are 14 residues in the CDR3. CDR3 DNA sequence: TGTGCCAGCAGCTATGGGACAGGGGTTTCACCCCTCCACTTT. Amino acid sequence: CASSYGTGVSPLHF.

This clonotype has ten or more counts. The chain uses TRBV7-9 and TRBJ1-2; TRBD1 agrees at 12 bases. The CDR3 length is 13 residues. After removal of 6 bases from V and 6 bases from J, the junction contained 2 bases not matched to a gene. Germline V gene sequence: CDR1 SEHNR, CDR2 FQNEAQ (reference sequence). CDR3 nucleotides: TGTGCCAGCAGTTGGGACAGGGGGCATGGCTACACCTTC. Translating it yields CASSWDRGHGYTF.

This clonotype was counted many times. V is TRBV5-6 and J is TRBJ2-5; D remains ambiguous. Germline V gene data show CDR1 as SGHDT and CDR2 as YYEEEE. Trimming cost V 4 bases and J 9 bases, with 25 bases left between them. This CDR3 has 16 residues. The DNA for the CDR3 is TGTGCCAGCAGCCCCTCGACCGGGCCCCGTTCATTCGCCCAGTACTTC. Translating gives CASSPSTGPRSFAQYF.

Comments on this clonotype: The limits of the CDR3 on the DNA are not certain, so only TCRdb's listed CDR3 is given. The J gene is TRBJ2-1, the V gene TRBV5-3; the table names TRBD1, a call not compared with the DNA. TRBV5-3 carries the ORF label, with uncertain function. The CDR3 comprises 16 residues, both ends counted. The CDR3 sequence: CASSLAGQGLWLHLRF.